The T cell receptor (beta chain) described here comes from a study of control samples from healthy donors and cancer patients. Only in-frame clones appear in the TCRdb table, and some are missing; sequencing was by immunoSEQ multiplex PCR. The sample shows approximately 170,000 clones, roughly 92% of them seen only once. Trimming pared 7 bases from V and 1 base from J, leaving 8 bases between. Germline CDR1 is MNHEY and CDR2 is SVGAGI. The CDR3 has 13 residues. This TCR derives from a woman aged 25 to 39 in good health. The rearrangement joins TRBV6-5 to TRBJ1-5, with D possibly TRBD1 on 5 matching bases. The sample comprised blood. CDR3 coding DNA: TGTGCCAGCATTAGGGACAGCAATCAGCCCCAGCATTTT. This sequence encodes CASIRDSNQPQHF.